This entry lists 15 T cell receptor beta chains sequenced from one sample in a study of T cell responses to AZD1222 COVID-19 vaccine (dated by TCRdb to the early 2020s). The sample's time point label, decoded: baseline before first vaccination. Library creation used the immunoSEQ multiplex PCR assay. TCRdb took this table from immuneACCESS and kept in-frame rearrangements with V and J called. Such tables lack part of the clones; where checked against another copy, unresolved V genes explain under half of the gap, and the rest is unexplained. A total of approximately 110,000 clones appear in this sample, around 85% of them only once. Jointly, the top ten make up 5% to 7% of the sample. The starting material was peripheral blood, obtained on day 0 of AZD1222 vaccination. All receptors derive from an adult in good health.

This clone was counted once. The J gene is TRBJ1-3, the V gene TRBV30; unclear D gene. Germline CDR1 is GTSNPN and CDR2 is SVGIG (reference sequence). Trimming left V 3 bases short and J 10 bases short, with 10 bases between. There are 11 residues in the CDR3. CDR3 in DNA: TGTGCCTGGAGCGAGGGTTGGACCATATATTTT. Its protein is CAWSEGWTIYF.

V usage is TRBV11-2 and J usage is TRBJ2-2; 8 positions agree with TRBD2. Germline V gene data show CDR1 as SGHAT and CDR2 as FQNNGV. V trimming: 6 bases; J trimming: 3 bases; junction bases outside the gene matches: 6. The CDR3 has 15 residues. The CDR3, as DNA: TGTGCCAGCAGACTAGGACTAGCCGACACCGGGGAGCTGTTTTTT. The encoded protein is CASRLGLADTGELFF.

V gene TRBV6-1 combines with J gene TRBJ2-2; TRBD2 might be the D (5 bases). CDR1 MNHNS and CDR2 SASEGT come from the germline V gene. The length of the CDR3 is 13 residues. Between the trimmed V and J ends, which lost 2 bases and 6 bases, there was a span of 7 bases. The CDR3 here is CASSESEAGELFF. In DNA, the CDR3 is TGTGCCAGCAGTGAATCGGAGGCCGGGGAGCTGTTTTTT.

This clone was recorded a few times. V usage is TRBV28 and J usage is TRBJ2-7; 10 positions match TRBD1. Trimming at V came to 4 bases and at J to 4 bases, leaving 7 bases not matched to a gene. Germline values: CDR1 MDHEN, CDR2 SYDVKM. There are 15 residues in the CDR3. The CDR3: CASSSGTGVLYEQYF. CDR3 nucleotides: TGTGCCAGCAGTTCAGGGACAGGGGTCCTTTACGAGCAGTACTTC.

The V and J genes are TRBV5-8 and TRBJ2-3, with D possibly matching TRBD1 (6 bases). Trimming took 1 base from V and 0 from J, leaving 15 bases between them. The CDR3 length is 17 residues. CDR1 and CDR2 from the germline V gene are SGHTS and YDEGEE. This CDR3 is CASSLFTTGPSTDTQYF. The DNA of the CDR3 is TGTGCCAGCAGCTTGTTCACGACAGGCCCTAGCACAGATACGCAGTATTTT.

The sample holds one count of this clone. The chain has TRBV6-5 and TRBJ2-1; the match to TRBD1 covers 8 bases. V gave up 7 bases and J gave up 7 bases; unmatched junction bases: 9. Per the germline V gene, CDR1 is MNHEY and CDR2 is SVGAGI. The CDR3 is made up of 14 amino acids. CDR3 DNA sequence: TGTGCCAGCAATGGGCAGGGGGCCGGGAATGAGCAGTTCTTC. It translates to CASNGQGAGNEQFF.

The gene calls are TRBV5-1 and TRBJ2-2; 8 bases match TRBD1. Per the germline V gene, CDR1 is SGHRS and CDR2 is YFSETQ. The V gene end was trimmed by 0 bases and the J gene end by 3 bases; junction bases not matched to a gene: 1. This CDR3 has 15 residues. The CDR3 loop reads CASSLAGGDTGELFF. CDR3 DNA sequence: TGCGCCAGCAGCTTGGCAGGGGGCGACACCGGGGAGCTGTTTTTT. The full variable domain, in which reference TRBV5-1 and TRBJ2-2 provide the parts outside the CDR3, is KAGVTQTPRYLIKTRGQQVTLSCSPISGHRSVSWYQQTPGQGLQFLFEYFSETQRNKGNFPGRFSGRQFSNSRSEMNVSTLELGDSALYLCASSLAGGDTGELFFGEGSRLTVL.

This chain joins TRBV2 and TRBJ1-1; D is ambiguous. Trimming took off 6 bases at V and 2 bases at J, with 10 bases between the two ends. Germline V lookup: CDR1 SNHLY, CDR2 FYNNEI. The CDR3 runs to 13 residues. CDR3 protein: CASSLDGNTEAFF. CDR3 bases: TGTGCCAGCAGCCTGGACGGAAACACTGAAGCTTTCTTT.

The chain links TRBV4-1 to TRBJ1-5; D is unclear. The CDR3 is 15 amino acids. V shed 0 bases and J shed 7 bases, with 13 bases lying between them. Germline CDR1 reads MGHRA; CDR2 reads YSYEKL. CDR3 coding DNA: TGCGCCAGCAGCCAAGACTTGCCATTCCGGCAGCCCCAGCATTTT. This translates into CASSQDLPFRQPQHF.

This clone was found once. The chain has TRBV7-2 and TRBJ2-2; TRBD1 might be the D (6 bases). This CDR3 is built from 14 residues. Germline assignment: CDR1 SGHTA and CDR2 FQGNSA. Deletions cut 5 bases from V and 6 bases from J, with 13 bases between. CDR3 in amino acids: CASSLNRDPGELFF. The CDR3 coding sequence is TGTGCCAGCAGCCTAAACAGGGACCCCGGGGAGCTGTTTTTT.

The chain joins TRBV29-1 to TRBJ1-2, with 8 bases matching TRBD1. After removal of 5 bases from V and 7 bases from J, the junction contained 12 bases not matched to a gene. Germline-derived CDR1 and CDR2 are SQVTM and ANQGSEA. CDR3 length: 14 residues. The CDR3 sequence is CSVSSLDRGGGYTF. CDR3 sequence (DNA): TGCAGCGTTAGCTCCTTAGACAGGGGAGGTGGCTACACCTTC.

The CDR3 DNA follows: TGCGCCAGCAGCCAAGAGGGATTAGGGTCCTATGGCTACACCTTC. Its protein product is CASSQEGLGSYGYTF. The V and J genes are TRBV4-1 and TRBJ1-2, with unresolved D. The CDR3 is made up of 15 amino acids. Germline CDR1 reads MGHRA; CDR2 reads YSYEKL. Trimming stripped 0 bases from V and 4 bases from J, with 12 bases between.

The chain combines TRBV5-5 with TRBJ1-1; the match to TRBD1 covers 7 bases. J gave up 0 bases and V 4 bases, and 6 bases lay outside the gene matches. The germline V gene encodes CDR1 SGHKS and CDR2 YYEKEE (reference sequence). This CDR3 is 15 amino acids long. CDR3 sequence reads: CASSALGQVNTEAFF. In DNA, the CDR3 is TGTGCCAGCAGCGCTTTAGGACAGGTGAACACTGAAGCTTTCTTT.

The rearrangement links TRBV2 to TRBJ2-1; D perhaps matches TRBD2 (6 bases). Germline V lookup: CDR1 SNHLY, CDR2 FYNNEI. There are 14 residues in the CDR3. V lost 6 bases and J lost 7, with 16 bases in between. The CDR3 loop is CASREGTFGNEQFF. CDR3 nucleotides: TGTGCCAGCAGGGAGGGAACTTTTGGGAATGAGCAGTTCTTC.

The CDR3 DNA reads as TGTGCCAGCAGCCAAGATGGGATTGGGTTGCAGGGTGGGCAAGAGACCCAGTACTTC. Protein: CASSQDGIGLQGGQETQYF. The V gene is TRBV3-1 (or the pseudogene TRBV3-2), the J gene TRBJ2-5; maybe TRBD1 (5 bases). The CDR3 extends over 19 amino acids. V lost 0 bases and J 2 bases, leaving 22 bases between the germline ends. Germline V lookup: CDR1 LGHDT, CDR2 YNNKEL (reference sequence).